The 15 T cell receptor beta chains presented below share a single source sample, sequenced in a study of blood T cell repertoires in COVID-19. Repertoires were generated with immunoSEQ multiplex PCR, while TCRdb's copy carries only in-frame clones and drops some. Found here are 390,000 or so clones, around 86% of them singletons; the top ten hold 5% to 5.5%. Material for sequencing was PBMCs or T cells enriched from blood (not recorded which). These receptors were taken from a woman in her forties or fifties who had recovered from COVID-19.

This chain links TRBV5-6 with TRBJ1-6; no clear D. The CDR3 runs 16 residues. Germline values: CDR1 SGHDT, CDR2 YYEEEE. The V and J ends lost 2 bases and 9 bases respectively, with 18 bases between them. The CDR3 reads CASSFWTAFGISPLHF. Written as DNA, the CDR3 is TGTGCCAGCAGCTTCTGGACTGCGTTCGGAATTTCACCCCTCCACTTT.

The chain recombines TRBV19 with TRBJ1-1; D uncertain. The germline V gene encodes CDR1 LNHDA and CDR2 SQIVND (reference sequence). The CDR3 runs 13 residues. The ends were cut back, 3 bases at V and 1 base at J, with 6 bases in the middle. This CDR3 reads CASSISPNTEAFF. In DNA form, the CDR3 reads TGTGCCAGTAGTATCTCCCCGAACACTGAAGCTTTCTTT. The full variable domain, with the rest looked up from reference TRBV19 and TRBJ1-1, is DGGITQSPKYLFRKEGQNVTLSCEQNLNHDAMYWYRQDPGQGLRLIYYSQIVNDFQKGDIAEGYSVSREKKESFPLTVTSAQKNPTAFYLCASSISPNTEAFFGQGTRLTVV.

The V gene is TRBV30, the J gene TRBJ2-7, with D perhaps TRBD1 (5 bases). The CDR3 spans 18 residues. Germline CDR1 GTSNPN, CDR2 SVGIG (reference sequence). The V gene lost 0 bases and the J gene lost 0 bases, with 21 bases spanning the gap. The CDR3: CAWSVYSPQGVPSYEQYF. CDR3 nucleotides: TGTGCCTGGAGTGTATACAGTCCGCAGGGTGTTCCCTCCTACGAGCAGTACTTC.

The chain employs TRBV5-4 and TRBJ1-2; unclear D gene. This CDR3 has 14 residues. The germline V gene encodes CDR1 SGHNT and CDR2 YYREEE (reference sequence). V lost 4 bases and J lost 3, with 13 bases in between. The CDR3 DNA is TGTGCCAGCAGCCAGGTAAATGACGACTATGGCTACACCTTC. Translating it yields CASSQVNDDYGYTF.

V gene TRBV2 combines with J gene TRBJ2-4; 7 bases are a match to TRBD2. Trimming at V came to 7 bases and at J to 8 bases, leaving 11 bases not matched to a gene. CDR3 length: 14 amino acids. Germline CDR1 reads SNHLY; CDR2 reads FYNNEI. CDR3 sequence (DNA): TGTGCCAGCAACCTCTTTCCCCGGGGGGACATTCAGTACTTC. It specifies CASNLFPRGDIQYF.

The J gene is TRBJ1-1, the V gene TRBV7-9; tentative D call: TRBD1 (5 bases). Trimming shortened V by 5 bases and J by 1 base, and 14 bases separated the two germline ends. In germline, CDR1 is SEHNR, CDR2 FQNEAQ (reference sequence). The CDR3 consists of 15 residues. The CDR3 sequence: CASSLPGRENTEAFF. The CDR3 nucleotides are TGTGCCAGCAGCCTCCCAGGCAGGGAGAACACTGAAGCTTTCTTT.

DNA for the CDR3: TGTGCCTGGAGTCAGGGGGACACTGAAGCTTTCTTT. This gives the protein CAWSQGDTEAFF. This chain links TRBV30 with TRBJ1-1, with 7 bases lining up with TRBD1. Trimming at V came to 2 bases and at J to 3 bases, leaving 0 bases not matched to a gene. CDR3 length equals 12 residues. Germline CDR1 GTSNPN, CDR2 SVGIG (reference sequence).

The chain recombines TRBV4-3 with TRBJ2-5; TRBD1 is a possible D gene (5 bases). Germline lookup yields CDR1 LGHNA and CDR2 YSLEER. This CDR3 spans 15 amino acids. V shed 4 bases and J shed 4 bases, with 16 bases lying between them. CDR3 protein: CASSRTNRVGETQYF. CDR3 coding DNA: TGCGCCAGCAGCCGGACAAACAGAGTTGGAGAGACCCAGTACTTC.

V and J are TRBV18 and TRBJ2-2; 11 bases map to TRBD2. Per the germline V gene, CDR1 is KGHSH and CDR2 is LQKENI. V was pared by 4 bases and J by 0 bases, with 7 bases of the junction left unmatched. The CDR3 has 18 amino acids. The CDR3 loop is CASSRSSGGPSNTGELFF. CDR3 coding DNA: TGTGCCAGCTCACGATCTAGCGGGGGGCCCTCGAACACCGGGGAGCTGTTTTTT. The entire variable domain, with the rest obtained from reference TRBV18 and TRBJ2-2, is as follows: NAGVMQNPRHLVRRRGQEARLRCSPMKGHSHVYWYRQLPEEGLKFMVYLQKENIIDESGMPKERFSAEFPKEGPSILRIQQVVRGDSAAYFCASSRSSGGPSNTGELFFGEGSRLTVL.

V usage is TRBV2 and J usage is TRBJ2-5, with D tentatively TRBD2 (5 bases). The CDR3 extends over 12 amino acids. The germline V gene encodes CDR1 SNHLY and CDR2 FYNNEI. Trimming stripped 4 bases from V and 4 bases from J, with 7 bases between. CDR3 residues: CASSVGGETQYF. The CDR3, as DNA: TGTGCCAGCAGTGTCGGAGGAGAGACCCAGTACTTC.

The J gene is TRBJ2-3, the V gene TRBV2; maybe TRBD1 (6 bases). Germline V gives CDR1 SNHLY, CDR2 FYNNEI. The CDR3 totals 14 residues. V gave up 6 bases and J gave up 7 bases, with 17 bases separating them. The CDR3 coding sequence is TGTGCCAGCAGCCCGGGACAAGTGTATCATACGCAGTATTTT. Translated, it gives CASSPGQVYHTQYF. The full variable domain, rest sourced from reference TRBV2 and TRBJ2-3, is EPEVTQTPSHQVTQMGQEVILRCVPISNHLYFYWYRQILGQKVEFLVSFYNNEISEKSEIFDDQFSVERPDGSNFTLKIRSTKLEDSAMYFCASSPGQVYHTQYFGPGTRLTVL.

The CDR3 DNA is TGTGCCAGTAGCCAGACAGGGAGCGGTGGGGAGCTGTTTTTT. Its translation is CASSQTGSGGELFF. The V call is TRBV19, the J call TRBJ2-2; 7 bases are shared with TRBD1. Germline assignment: CDR1 LNHDA and CDR2 SQIVND (reference sequence). V lost 6 bases to trimming and J lost 8 bases; unmatched junction nucleotides: 9. This CDR3 is built from 14 residues.

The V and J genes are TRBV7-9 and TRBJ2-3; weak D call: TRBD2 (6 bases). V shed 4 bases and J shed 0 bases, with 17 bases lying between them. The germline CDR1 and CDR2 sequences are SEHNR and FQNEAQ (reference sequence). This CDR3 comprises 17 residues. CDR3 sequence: CASSSIPGTGSTDTQYF. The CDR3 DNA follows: TGTGCCAGCAGCTCCATACCCGGGACTGGCAGCACAGATACGCAGTATTTT.

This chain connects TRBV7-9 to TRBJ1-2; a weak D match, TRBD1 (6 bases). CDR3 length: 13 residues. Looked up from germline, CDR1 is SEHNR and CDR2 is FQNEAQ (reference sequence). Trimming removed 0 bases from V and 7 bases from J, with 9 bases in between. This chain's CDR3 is CASSLARGGGYTF. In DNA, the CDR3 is TGTGCCAGCAGCTTAGCCAGGGGCGGTGGCTACACCTTC.

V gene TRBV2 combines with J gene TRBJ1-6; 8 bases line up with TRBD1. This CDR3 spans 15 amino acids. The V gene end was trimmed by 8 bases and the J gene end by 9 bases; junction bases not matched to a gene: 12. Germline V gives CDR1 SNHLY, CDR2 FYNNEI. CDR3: CASAQDREGGSPLHF. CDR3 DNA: TGTGCCAGCGCTCAGGACAGGGAAGGTGGTTCACCCCTCCACTTT.